This TCR beta chain was captured by sequencing in a study of beta chain features in type 1 diabetes. Study outcomes and limitations: TCRB CDR3 length was moderately but significantly reduced in all four CD4+ subsets of Type 1 diabetes patients.

Expressed TCRB transcripts were sequenced after all isolated RNA was converted to cDNA. Samples of naive, central memory and regulatory T cells yielded a mean of about 3.8 million reads. Sequenced by immunoSEQ multiplex PCR; TCRdb stores in-frame clones only, minus some. The sample lists about 700,000 clones; around an eighth were seen once. As to this clone: What it binds is not known.

The CDR3 totals 14 residues. Germline loops: CDR1 SGHVS, CDR2 FNYEAQ. V was shortened by 1 base and J by 2 bases, with 8 bases between the two germline ends. Sample: naive CD4+ T cells from blood. This TCR came from a man aged 18 to 35 with type 1 diabetes. The chain links TRBV7-6 to TRBJ2-5; no clear D gene. CDR3 region: CASSLGSVQETQYF. CDR3 nucleotide sequence: TGTGCCAGCAGCTTAGGGTCGGTACAAGAGACCCAGTACTTC.